One and the same sample provided the 30 T cell receptor beta chains below, sequenced in a study of blood T cell repertoires in COVID-19. Repertoires were generated with immunoSEQ multiplex PCR, while TCRdb's copy carries only in-frame clones and drops some. The table shows roughly 250,000 clones, with 85% to 90% occurring only once. Material for sequencing was PBMCs or T cells enriched from blood (not recorded which). These receptor sequences come from a man in his forties who had recovered from COVID-19.

The chain employs TRBV6-5 and TRBJ2-7; D call uncertain. The CDR3 contains 12 residues. With 5 bases removed from V and 4 bases from J, the gap between germline ends came to 9 bases. The germline V gene encodes CDR1 MNHEY and CDR2 SVGAGI. The CDR3 here is CASSRVLYEQYF. The DNA for the CDR3 is TGTGCCAGCAGTCGAGTTTTATACGAGCAGTACTTC.

This clone was observed a few times. J is TRBJ2-2 and V is TRBV11-3; 7 nucleotides agree with TRBD1. Germline V gene data show CDR1 as SGHNT and CDR2 as YENEEA. The length of the CDR3 is 14 residues. V shed 6 bases, J shed 7 bases, and the junction held 8 bases outside the gene matches. The CDR3 sequence is CASRPRGQGGELFF. The CDR3 DNA follows: TGTGCCAGCAGGCCGAGGGGGCAGGGCGGGGAGCTGTTTTTT.

V usage is TRBV12-3 or TRBV12-4 and J usage is TRBJ1-4; perhaps TRBD1 as D (6 bases). This CDR3 has 13 amino acids. The V gene lost 7 bases and the J gene lost 5 bases, with 11 bases spanning the gap. DNA of the CDR3: TGTGCCAGCATGTCGGGACACAATGAAAAACTGTTTTTT. Amino acids: CASMSGHNEKLFF.

The CDR3 loop reads CASSRPGGANVLTF. The CDR3, as DNA: TGTGCCAGCAGTCGACCGGGTGGGGCCAACGTCCTGACTTTC. The chain couples TRBV28 to TRBJ2-6; D gene uncertain. Looked up from germline, CDR1 is MDHEN and CDR2 is SYDVKM. The CDR3 totals 14 residues. V gave up 5 bases and J gave up 3 bases, with 8 bases separating them.

This clone came up a few times. V is TRBV10-3 and J is TRBJ1-5; TRBD1 agrees at 7 bases. The CDR3 spans 17 residues. Germline loops: CDR1 ENHRY, CDR2 SYGVKD. J gave up 6 bases and V 2 bases, and 13 bases lay outside the gene matches. DNA of the CDR3: TGTGCCATCAGTGAGAACTCCGGACAGGTTGCGGGTCAGCCCCAGCATTTT. Translation gives CAISENSGQVAGQPQHF.

The CDR3 nucleotides are TGTGCCAGCAGCTTAGCCCGGACTAGCGGAACGCAGTATTTT. It translates to CASSLARTSGTQYF. This chain links TRBV7-6 with TRBJ2-3, with 10 bases lining up with TRBD2. After removal of 0 bases from V and 9 bases from J, the junction contained 3 bases not matched to a gene. In germline, CDR1 is SGHVS, CDR2 FNYEAQ. This CDR3 spans 14 amino acids.

This sequence joins TRBV11-2 and TRBJ1-5, with D tentatively TRBD1 (6 bases). Trimming stripped 3 bases from V and 7 bases from J, with 13 bases between. This CDR3 comprises 14 residues. Germline CDR1 is SGHAT and CDR2 is FQNNGV. The chain's CDR3 is CASSFTGSYQPQHF. The DNA of the CDR3 is TGTGCCAGCAGCTTTACAGGGTCCTACCAGCCCCAGCATTTT.

The chain uses TRBV7-9 and TRBJ1-2, with a possible D match to TRBD1 (6 bases). Trimming took off 5 bases at V and 0 bases at J, with 10 bases between the two ends. This CDR3 contains 14 residues. In germline, CDR1 is SEHNR, CDR2 FQNEAQ (reference sequence). CDR3 protein: CASSTDRANYGYTF. The CDR3, as DNA: TGTGCCAGCAGCACGGACAGAGCTAACTATGGCTACACCTTC.

The V and J genes are TRBV30 and TRBJ2-5; TRBD1 aligns across 9 bases. CDR1 and CDR2 (germline): GTSNPN, SVGIG (reference sequence). Trimming cost V 0 bases and J 5 bases; bases outside gene matches: 19. This CDR3 contains 19 residues. This CDR3 reads CAWSVLRRRDRVWLETQYF. The CDR3 DNA is TGTGCCTGGAGTGTACTAAGACGGCGGGACAGGGTATGGTTGGAGACCCAGTACTTC.

The rearrangement uses TRBV6-2 or TRBV6-3 and TRBJ1-2, with D uncertain. The CDR3 sequence is 16 residues long. V was pared by 2 bases and J by 4 bases, with 17 bases between. Germline V gives CDR1 MNHEY, CDR2 SVGEGT. The CDR3: CASSYAPFRVSYGYTF. The CDR3 DNA sequence: TGTGCCAGCAGTTACGCGCCCTTCCGGGTATCCTATGGCTACACCTTC.

The V and J genes are TRBV6-5 and TRBJ1-2; D might be TRBD1 (6 bases). The length of the CDR3 is 16 residues. With 2 bases removed from V and 7 bases from J, the gap between germline ends came to 20 bases. Germline V lookup: CDR1 MNHEY, CDR2 SVGAGI. The CDR3 bases are TGTGCCAGCAGTTACGCCCAGGGGCTCCCCACTGGTGGCTACACCTTC. Translated: CASSYAQGLPTGGYTF.

The chain combines TRBV7-9 with TRBJ1-6; 7 bases align to TRBD1. In germline, CDR1 is SEHNR, CDR2 FQNEAQ (reference sequence). This CDR3 has 17 residues. V trimming: 0 bases; J trimming: 3 bases; junction bases outside the gene matches: 5. CDR3 in DNA: TGTGCCAGCAGCTTAGCTCCCGGACAGGACTATAATTCACCCCTCCACTTT. Its translation: CASSLAPGQDYNSPLHF. Filled out from reference TRBV7-9 and TRBJ1-6, the complete variable domain reads DTGVSQNPRHKITKRGQNVTFRCDPISEHNRLYWYRQTLGQGPEFLTYFQNEAQLEKSRLLSDRFSAERPKGSFSTLEIQRTEQGDSAMYLCASSLAPGQDYNSPLHFGNGTRLTVT.

This chain joins TRBV7-2 and TRBJ1-2; weak D call: TRBD1 (6 bases). CDR3 size: 15 residues. Trimming took off 2 bases at V and 4 bases at J, with 14 bases between the two ends. Germline CDR1 and CDR2: SGHTA and FQGNSA. CDR3 sequence reads: CASSLLGHSSYGYTF. The CDR3 region has the DNA TGTGCCAGCAGCTTATTGGGACACAGCTCCTATGGCTACACCTTC.

This sequence joins TRBV10-1 and TRBJ2-1; a possible D gene is TRBD1 (6 bases). The CDR3 has 14 amino acids. Germline loops: CDR1 WNHNN, CDR2 SYGVQD (reference sequence). V shed 3 bases and J shed 7 bases, with 13 bases lying between them. The CDR3 sequence is CASSEQGSWNEQFF. CDR3 DNA sequence: TGCGCCAGCAGTGAACAGGGAAGTTGGAATGAGCAGTTCTTC.

V usage is TRBV27 and J usage is TRBJ2-1, with D hard to call. Germline V gives CDR1 MNHEY, CDR2 SMNVEV (reference sequence). This CDR3 comprises 14 residues. V was shortened by 4 bases and J by 4 bases, with 11 bases between the two germline ends. The CDR3 coding sequence is TGTGCCAGCAGTTCCGACTTCGATTACAATGAGCAGTTCTTC. It yields the protein CASSSDFDYNEQFF.

This chain uses TRBV6-5 with TRBJ1-5, with 7 bases matching TRBD1. The CDR3 has 14 amino acids. The germline V gene has CDR1 MNHEY and CDR2 SVGAGI. J gave up 5 bases and V 4 bases, and 5 bases lay outside the gene matches. The CDR3 DNA sequence: TGTGCCAGCAGTTCCCGACAGGGTCATCAGCCCCAGCATTTT. This translates into CASSSRQGHQPQHF.

The chain couples TRBV4-1 to TRBJ2-3; 7 nucleotides line up with TRBD1. V trimming: 2 bases; J trimming: 0 bases; junction bases outside the gene matches: 8. In germline, CDR1 is MGHRA, CDR2 YSYEKL. The CDR3 consists of 17 residues. The CDR3 coding sequence is TGCGCCAGCAGCCAACGGAGACAGGGTCGGAGCACAGATACGCAGTATTTT. Protein sequence: CASSQRRQGRSTDTQYF.

This clone has only one observation. The chain couples TRBV7-2 to TRBJ1-4; D unresolved. Germline loops: CDR1 SGHTA, CDR2 FQGNSA. The CDR3 extends over 14 amino acids. V was trimmed by 6 bases and J by 3 bases, leaving 11 bases between them. The CDR3 region is CASRGGGSNEKLFF. The DNA of the CDR3 is TGTGCCAGCAGAGGAGGAGGGTCTAATGAAAAACTGTTTTTT.

Of note for this clone: An end of the junction differs from the germline gene, which may be a read error. The chain combines TRBV6-1 with TRBJ1-6; tentative D call: TRBD1 (6 bases). Looked up from germline, CDR1 is MNHNS and CDR2 is SASEGT. The CDR3 is 13 amino acids. This CDR3 reads CASTETGNPPLHF. CDR3 bases: TGTGCCAGCACTGAAACAGGGAATCCACCCCTCCACTTT.

The chain is built from TRBV5-4 and TRBJ2-2; D not certain. CDR3 size: 15 residues. Trimming cost V 5 bases and J 0 bases, with 11 bases left between them. CDR1 and CDR2 (germline): SGHNT, YYREEE (reference sequence). The CDR3 region is CASRTTFANTGELFF. The CDR3, as DNA: TGTGCCAGCAGGACGACATTTGCGAACACCGGGGAGCTGTTTTTT.

A single count supports this clone. The rearrangement uses TRBV7-2 and TRBJ2-2, with 10 bases fitting TRBD2. Germline loops: CDR1 SGHTA, CDR2 FQGNSA. This CDR3 region has 15 residues. V was clipped by 5 bases and J by 8 bases; unmatched bases: 8. The CDR3: CASSPSGGLEGELFF. In nucleotides, the CDR3 is TGTGCCAGCAGCCCTAGCGGGGGCCTAGAGGGGGAGCTGTTTTTT.

The chain couples TRBV5-8 to TRBJ1-2; tentatively, D is TRBD1 (6 bases). The CDR3 length is 14 residues. CDR1 and CDR2 (germline): SGHTS, YDEGEE. V lost 4 bases, J lost 4 bases, and 14 bases lay in between. The CDR3 here is CASSLGGQIYGYTF. DNA of the CDR3: TGTGCCAGCAGCCTAGGGGGACAAATCTATGGCTACACCTTC.

V usage is TRBV3-1 (or the pseudogene TRBV3-2) and J usage is TRBJ2-1, with 12 bases fitting TRBD2. Germline V gene lookup returns CDR1 LGHDT and CDR2 YNNKEL (reference sequence). This CDR3 has 17 amino acids. V was pared by 1 base and J by 9 bases, with 10 bases of the junction left unmatched. In DNA, the CDR3 is TGTGCCAGCAGCCAAGTTACCGGGACTAGCGGGTCCGCTGAGCAGTTCTTC. Its protein product is CASSQVTGTSGSAEQFF.

This clone was detected once. This chain links TRBV5-1 with TRBJ2-5; a weak D match, TRBD2 (6 bases). The CDR3 has 15 amino acids. The germline V and J ends were trimmed by 0 bases and 5 bases, with 14 bases remaining between them. Germline CDR1 and CDR2: SGHRS and YFSETQ. CDR3 protein: CASSLAGGGGETQYF. The CDR3 DNA sequence: TGCGCCAGCAGCTTGGCCGGGGGAGGAGGCGAGACCCAGTACTTC.

This rearrangement joins TRBV19 to TRBJ2-3, with D maybe TRBD2 (5 bases). Germline V CDR1 and CDR2: LNHDA, SQIVND (reference sequence). V shed 5 bases and J shed 0 bases, with 9 bases lying between them. The CDR3 has 14 amino acids. The CDR3 sequence is CASSPGGSTDTQYF. CDR3 nucleotides: TGTGCCAGTAGTCCGGGCGGGAGCACAGATACGCAGTATTTT.

The V gene is TRBV6-5, the J gene TRBJ2-5; D not certain. The CDR3 totals 14 residues. Germline V CDR1 and CDR2: MNHEY, SVGAGI. With 2 bases removed from V and 4 bases from J, the gap between germline ends came to 11 bases. The CDR3 loop reads CASSYKWAGETQYF. Here the CDR3 DNA reads TGTGCCAGCAGTTACAAGTGGGCAGGAGAGACCCAGTACTTC.

The chain employs TRBV7-8 and TRBJ1-6; D is possibly TRBD1 (6 bases). The CDR3 covers 15 residues. Trimming removed 1 base at V and 10 bases at J, with 14 bases between. CDR1 is SGHVS, CDR2 FQNEAQ, per germline. This chain's CDR3 is CASSLVTGLRSPLHF. The CDR3 DNA sequence: TGTGCCAGCAGCTTAGTTACAGGGTTGAGGTCACCCCTCCACTTT.

The chain employs TRBV7-2 and TRBJ2-3; D is possibly TRBD2 (5 bases). Germline V gene data show CDR1 as SGHTA and CDR2 as FQGNSA. The V end lost 1 base, the J end lost 4 bases, and 12 bases lay between the germline ends. The CDR3 contains 15 residues. As DNA, the CDR3 is TGTGCCAGCAGCTTAGATGTGGGAGCCGCAGATACGCAGTATTTT. It yields the protein CASSLDVGAADTQYF.

The CDR3 bases are TGCGCCAGCGGGGACCGGGACAGGTCCACCGAGCAGTACTTC. The encoded protein is CASGDRDRSTEQYF. This chain uses TRBV10-2 with TRBJ2-7; TRBD1 agrees at 8 bases. Germline V gene sequence: CDR1 WSHSY, CDR2 SAAADI. Losses at the gene ends were 8 bases for V and 6 bases for J; bases not matched to a gene: 12. The CDR3 length is 14 residues.

V gene TRBV5-1 combines with J gene TRBJ2-7; no clear D. V was cut by 6 bases and J by 3 bases, with 16 bases left in between. Germline loops: CDR1 SGHRS, CDR2 YFSETQ. The CDR3 is made up of 14 amino acids. The CDR3 is CASTVMTGNYEQYF. The CDR3 nucleotides read TGCGCCAGCACCGTAATGACTGGTAACTACGAGCAGTACTTC. Using reference TRBV5-1 and TRBJ2-7 for the parts outside the CDR3, the full variable domain is KAGVTQTPRYLIKTRGQQVTLSCSPISGHRSVSWYQQTPGQGLQFLFEYFSETQRNKGNFPGRFSGRQFSNSRSEMNVSTLELGDSALYLCASTVMTGNYEQYFGPGTRLTVT.